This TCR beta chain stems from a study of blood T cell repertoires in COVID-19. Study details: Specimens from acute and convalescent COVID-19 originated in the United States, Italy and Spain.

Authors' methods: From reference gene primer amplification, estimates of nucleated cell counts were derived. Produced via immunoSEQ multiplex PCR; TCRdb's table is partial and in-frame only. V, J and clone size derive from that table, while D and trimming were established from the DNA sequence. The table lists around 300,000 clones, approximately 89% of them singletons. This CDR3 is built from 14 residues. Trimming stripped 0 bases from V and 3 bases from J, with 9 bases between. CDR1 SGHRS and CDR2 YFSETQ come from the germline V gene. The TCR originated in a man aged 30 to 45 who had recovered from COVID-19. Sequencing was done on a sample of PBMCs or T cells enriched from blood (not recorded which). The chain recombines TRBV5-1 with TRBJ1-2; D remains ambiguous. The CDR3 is CASSLGVSYYGYTF. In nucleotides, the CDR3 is TGCGCCAGCAGCTTGGGTGTCAGTTACTATGGCTACACCTTC. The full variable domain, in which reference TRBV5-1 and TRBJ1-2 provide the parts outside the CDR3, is KAGVTQTPRYLIKTRGQQVTLSCSPISGHRSVSWYQQTPGQGLQFLFEYFSETQRNKGNFPGRFSGRQFSNSRSEMNVSTLELGDSALYLCASSLGVSYYGYTFGSGTRLTVV.